One and the same sample provided the 8 T cell receptor beta chains below, sequenced in a study of T cells in Graves' hyperthyroidism and ophthalmopathy. RNA transcripts gave rise to amplified TCR beta CDR3 regions. HTBI primers drove first-round RT-PCR of the TCR CDR3. In TCRdb, the multiplex PCR reads were re-called with MiXCR into one record per CDR3 protein. The top ten hold less than 50% of the sample, which has about 100,000 distinct CDR3 sequences, roughly 15% seen once. The sequenced sample was blood. All receptors come from a woman aged 45-65 years with Graves' hyperthyroidism.

This clonotype has at least ten counts. The CDR3 nucleotides are TGCAGTGCAGCCGGGACTAGCGGGAGTTTGACAGATACGCAGTATTTT. Translation gives CSAAGTSGSLTDTQYF. This sequence joins TRBV20-1 and TRBJ2-3, with 14 nucleotides matching TRBD2. J was trimmed by 3 bases and V by 6 bases; bases with no gene match: 8. This CDR3 is built from 16 residues. The germline gives CDR1 DFQATT, CDR2 SNEGSKA (reference sequence).

This clonotype was seen at least ten times. This sequence joins TRBV11-2 and TRBJ2-2; D remains unclear. The CDR3 totals 12 residues. Between the trimmed V and J ends, which lost 5 bases and 8 bases, there was a span of 9 bases. The germline gives CDR1 SGHAT, CDR2 FQNNGV. The CDR3 spells CASSPFGGELFF. The CDR3 bases are TGTGCCAGCAGCCCCTTTGGGGGGGAGCTGTTTTTT.

J is TRBJ1-1 and V is TRBV2, with D unclear. The CDR3 is 13 residues long. CDR1 is SNHLY and CDR2 is FYNNEI in the germline V gene. V lost 6 bases and J 3 bases, leaving 11 bases between the germline ends. The CDR3 sequence is CASRRDGDTEAFF. The CDR3 nucleotides are TGTGCCAGCAGGAGAGACGGGGACACTGAAGCTTTCTTT.

This clonotype was seen many times. The chain couples TRBV6-2 or TRBV6-3 to TRBJ2-5; D not resolved. The germline V gene encodes CDR1 MNHEY and CDR2 SVGEGT. The CDR3 has 13 residues. V was cut by 6 bases and J by 3 bases, with 11 bases left in between. The DNA of the CDR3 is TGTGCCAGCAGCCTGCTCGGCAAAGAGACCCAGTACTTC. Translation: CASSLLGKETQYF.

This clonotype has ten or more counts. This sequence joins TRBV5-1 and TRBJ2-5; weak D call: TRBD1 (5 bases). Germline values: CDR1 SGHRS, CDR2 YFSETQ. The CDR3 runs to 14 residues. Trimming stripped 6 bases from V and 1 base from J, with 13 bases between. CDR3 residues: CASTVGPSQETQYF. In nucleotides, the CDR3 is TGCGCCAGCACCGTGGGGCCGTCCCAAGAGACCCAGTACTTC.

As to this clonotype: A clone one base away is much larger, so this may be a read error. The CDR3 carries no conserved terminal phenylalanine or tryptophan, so it likely arises from a read error. The V gene is TRBV20-1, the J gene TRBJ1-2, with D unresolved. This CDR3 region has 11 residues. The V gene lost 7 bases and the J gene lost 1 base, with 7 bases spanning the gap. From germline, CDR1 is DFQATT and CDR2 SNEGSKA (reference sequence). CDR3 sequence (DNA): TGCAGTGATACCGATAACTATGGCTACACCCTC. Amino acids: CSDTDNYGYTL.

In this sample, this clonotype turned up many times. The chain uses TRBV19 and TRBJ2-5; 13 bases align to TRBD2. The CDR3 runs to 17 residues. Germline CDR1 is LNHDA and CDR2 is SQIVND (reference sequence). J lost 2 bases, V lost 3 bases, and 6 bases had no gene match. The CDR3 sequence: CASSMGLAGRRQETQYF. CDR3 DNA: TGTGCCAGTAGTATGGGACTAGCGGGAAGACGACAAGAGACCCAGTACTTC.

This clonotype was counted many times. The genes are TRBV12-3 or TRBV12-4 and TRBJ2-3, with D possibly called TRBD1 or TRBD2 (6 bases each). Deletions cut 5 bases from V and 4 bases from J, with 16 bases between. This CDR3 contains 15 residues. The CDR3 is CASSPGHGSADTQYF. DNA for the CDR3: TGTGCCAGCAGTCCGGGACACGGGAGCGCAGATACGCAGTATTTT.